Each of the 30 T cell receptor beta chains below was sequenced from the same sample in a study of T cell responses to AZD1222 COVID-19 vaccine. The method was immunoSEQ multiplex PCR; TCRdb's version includes in-frame clones alone and lacks a portion of them. The data show approximately 100,000 clones, 75% to 90% seen once. The material sequenced was peripheral blood, taken on day 0 of AZD1222 vaccination. These receptors all come from an adult in good health.

This clone was detected a few times. V usage is TRBV6-5 and J usage is TRBJ2-1; a possible D gene is TRBD2 (5 bases). The germline V gene has CDR1 MNHEY and CDR2 SVGAGI. The CDR3 spans 12 residues. V was clipped by 3 bases and J by 13 bases, with 13 bases between them. The CDR3 loop reads CASSYRESGQFF. The CDR3, as DNA: TGTGCCAGCAGTTATCGTGAGAGCGGTCAGTTCTTC.

The V call is TRBV14, the J call TRBJ2-5, with D possibly TRBD1 on 6 matching bases. Germline CDR1 is SGHDN and CDR2 is FVKESK. The CDR3 is 12 amino acids. V lost 1 base, J lost 7 bases, and 7 bases lay in between. In DNA form, the CDR3 reads TGTGCCAGCAGCCAAGTCAGGGGGACCCAGTACTTC. Its translation: CASSQVRGTQYF.

The chain employs TRBV7-2 and TRBJ1-1, with 7 bases that match TRBD1. In germline, CDR1 is SGHTA, CDR2 FQGNSA. V shed 5 bases, J shed 5 bases, and the junction held 11 bases outside the gene matches. The CDR3 consists of 15 residues. CDR3 sequence reads: CASSGETGSLTEAFF. The DNA for the CDR3 is TGTGCCAGCAGCGGGGAGACAGGGAGTTTAACTGAAGCTTTCTTT.

The V gene is TRBV6-5, the J gene TRBJ2-3, with no clear D. The CDR3 is made up of 13 amino acids. V was trimmed by 2 bases and J by 2 bases, leaving 5 bases between them. Germline CDR1 is MNHEY and CDR2 is SVGAGI. CDR3 sequence (DNA): TGTGCCAGCAGTTACAAGTACACAGATACGCAGTATTTT. It yields the protein CASSYKYTDTQYF.

The chain is built from TRBV6-2 or TRBV6-3 and TRBJ1-1; no firm D call. V was cut by 6 bases and J by 6 bases, with 14 bases left in between. Looked up from germline, CDR1 is MNHEY and CDR2 is SVGEGT. The CDR3 length is 13 residues. The CDR3 DNA reads as TGTGCCAGCAGCACAGTTAGGACGGCTGAAGCTTTCTTT. This translates into CASSTVRTAEAFF.

The chain has TRBV12-5 and TRBJ1-1; no clear D gene. The CDR3 runs to 14 residues. Deletions cut 1 base from V and 1 base from J, with 7 bases between. Germline V gives CDR1 LGHNT, CDR2 FRNRAP. The CDR3 loop is CASGLAEGNTEAFF. The CDR3 DNA sequence: TGTGCTAGTGGTTTGGCTGAAGGGAACACTGAAGCTTTCTTT.

The V gene is TRBV3-1 (or the pseudogene TRBV3-2), the J gene TRBJ2-6; D assignment may be TRBD1 or TRBD2 (5 bases each). Germline assignment: CDR1 LGHDT and CDR2 YNNKEL (reference sequence). The CDR3 consists of 18 residues. Trimming stripped 2 bases from V and 0 bases from J, with 14 bases between. The CDR3 DNA reads TGTGCCAGCAGCCAAAACCTAGGGACGATCTCTGGGGCCAACGTCCTGACTTTC. Protein sequence: CASSQNLGTISGANVLTF.

V and J are TRBV6-6 and TRBJ2-7, with 8 bases that match TRBD2. The CDR3 spans 16 residues. CDR1 is MNHNY and CDR2 is SVGAGI in the germline V gene (reference sequence). Germline trimming cut 5 bases from V and 6 bases from J; bases unmatched to any gene: 15. CDR3: CASSPLQGLEGGEQYF. The CDR3 DNA is TGTGCCAGCAGTCCCCTCCAGGGACTAGAAGGCGGCGAGCAGTACTTC.

The chain has TRBV5-8 and TRBJ2-3, with D possibly matching TRBD2 (6 bases). CDR3 length: 15 amino acids. CDR1 and CDR2 from the germline V gene are SGHTS and YDEGEE. V lost 7 bases and J lost 1, with 16 bases in between. The CDR3 DNA reads as TGTGCCAGCGTCCGGGAGACGGGCGGCACAGATACGCAGTATTTT. Translation gives CASVRETGGTDTQYF.

This clone was counted once. The chain recombines TRBV10-3 with TRBJ2-1; possible D gene TRBD1, 5 bases. V lost 7 bases and J lost 8, with 18 bases in between. The CDR3 has 14 amino acids. Looked up from germline, CDR1 is ENHRY and CDR2 is SYGVKD. The DNA for the CDR3 is TGTGCCATCAAAGAAGGTGTCAGGGTGGATGAGCAGTTCTTC. This sequence encodes CAIKEGVRVDEQFF.

The gene calls are TRBV4-3 and TRBJ1-2; D remains ambiguous. V lost 0 bases, J lost 7 bases, and 15 bases lay in between. The CDR3 has 15 amino acids. CDR1 and CDR2 (germline): LGHNA, YSLEER. The CDR3 reads CASSQDLGLVGGYTF. Written as DNA, the CDR3 is TGCGCCAGCAGCCAAGATCTCGGACTAGTCGGTGGCTACACCTTC.

The chain links TRBV7-3 to TRBJ2-5; D is unresolved. This CDR3 spans 14 amino acids. The germline V gene has CDR1 SGHTA and CDR2 FQGTGA. Trimming removed 5 bases from V and 1 base from J, with 11 bases in between. The CDR3 DNA follows: TGTGCCAGCAGCCCCGCCGGCTCCCAAGAGACCCAGTACTTC. Translated, it gives CASSPAGSQETQYF.

The gene calls are TRBV24-1 and TRBJ2-1; D is unclear. This CDR3 contains 13 residues. Germline CDR1 and CDR2: KGHDR and SFDVKD. Deletions cut 3 bases from V and 10 bases from J, with 12 bases between. The chain's CDR3 is CATSDTLVTEQFF. The CDR3 DNA sequence: TGTGCCACCAGTGATACCCTAGTTACGGAGCAGTTCTTC.

This chain connects TRBV10-3 to TRBJ2-7; 8 bases fit TRBD1. CDR3 size: 13 residues. Germline V gene lookup returns CDR1 ENHRY and CDR2 SYGVKD. Losses at the gene ends were 7 bases for V and 2 bases for J; bases not matched to a gene: 4. The CDR3: CAIKGQGAYEQYF. In DNA, the CDR3 is TGTGCCATCAAAGGACAGGGAGCCTACGAGCAGTACTTC.

This clone was recorded only once. The chain combines TRBV11-2 with TRBJ2-7, with TRBD1 matching 9 bases. Germline V gene data show CDR1 as SGHAT and CDR2 as FQNNGV. The CDR3 contains 17 residues. The J segment lost 5 bases and the V segment lost 4 bases, leaving 15 bases of the junction unmatched. In nucleotides, the CDR3 is TGTGCCAGCAGCTCCTATCGGGGTAGGACAGGGGTCCACGAGCAGTACTTC. It translates to CASSSYRGRTGVHEQYF.

The chain combines TRBV24-1 with TRBJ2-1; 11 bases match TRBD1. V gave up 2 bases and J gave up 3 bases; unmatched junction bases: 8. CDR1 is KGHDR, CDR2 SFDVKD, per germline. This CDR3 has 18 residues. The CDR3, as DNA: TGTGCCACCAGTGATTCCAGGGGGGGGACAGGGGGCTACAATGAGCAGTTCTTC. Amino acids: CATSDSRGGTGGYNEQFF.

The chain links TRBV4-3 to TRBJ1-1; no clear D gene. There are 14 residues in the CDR3. Looked up from germline, CDR1 is LGHNA and CDR2 is YSLEER. Trimming removed 0 bases at V and 3 bases at J, with 8 bases between. CDR3 DNA sequence: TGCGCCAGCAGCCAAGATATCGGAGACACTGAAGCTTTCTTT. This translates into CASSQDIGDTEAFF.

This sequence joins TRBV29-1 and TRBJ2-7; 7 bases align to TRBD1. Trimming cost V 4 bases and J 5 bases; bases outside gene matches: 8. CDR1 is SQVTM and CDR2 is ANQGSEA in the germline V gene. The CDR3 is 13 amino acids. CDR3: CSVVGQAGDEQYF. The CDR3 DNA reads as TGCAGCGTTGTTGGACAGGCGGGCGACGAGCAGTACTTC.

DNA for the CDR3: TGTGCCAGCAGTTCCTTCGGACAGGGGGCAGATACGCAGTATTTT. Amino acid sequence: CASSSFGQGADTQYF. This chain links TRBV28 with TRBJ2-3; 10 bases map to TRBD1. Unmatched junction bases numbered 5, after V lost 4 bases and J lost 4 bases. Germline CDR1 reads MDHEN; CDR2 reads SYDVKM. The CDR3 totals 15 residues.

The V gene is TRBV7-8, the J gene TRBJ1-6; D is perhaps TRBD1 (5 bases). There are 16 residues in the CDR3. Germline V gene lookup returns CDR1 SGHVS and CDR2 FQNEAQ. V was cut by 3 bases and J by 7 bases, with 16 bases left in between. This CDR3 is CASSFGGAAQNSPLHF. The CDR3 nucleotides are TGTGCCAGCAGCTTCGGAGGGGCAGCCCAAAATTCACCCCTCCACTTT.

CDR3 nucleotides: TGTGCCAGAAGCTCGACCGACAGGGAAGCTAACTATGGCTACACCTTC. As protein: CARSSTDREANYGYTF. V and J are TRBV5-3 and TRBJ1-2; 7 nucleotides match TRBD1. TRBV5-3 is classed as an ORF, of uncertain function. This CDR3 comprises 16 residues. V lost 3 bases and J lost 0; bases outside the gene matches: 8.

This clone occurred a few times. V is TRBV7-8 and J is TRBJ1-2; D is possibly TRBD1 (5 bases). The V end was cut by 7 bases, the J end by 8 bases, with 17 bases between. The CDR3 is made up of 13 amino acids. The germline V gene encodes CDR1 SGHVS and CDR2 FQNEAQ. The CDR3 protein is CASTLGGSRGYTF. The CDR3 DNA is TGTGCCAGCACCCTTGGGGGGAGTCGGGGCTACACCTTC.

This rearrangement joins TRBV7-2 to TRBJ1-3; no reliable D call. CDR3 size: 15 residues. V was trimmed by 3 bases and J by 0 bases, leaving 9 bases between them. CDR1 is SGHTA, CDR2 FQGNSA, per germline. CDR3 protein: CASSFGSSSGNTIYF. The CDR3 nucleotides read TGTGCCAGCAGCTTCGGGAGCAGCTCTGGAAACACCATATATTTT.

V and J are TRBV5-4 and TRBJ2-7, with D hard to call. The CDR3 has 16 residues. With 4 bases removed from V and 2 bases from J, the gap between germline ends came to 19 bases. Germline CDR1 reads SGHNT; CDR2 reads YYREEE (reference sequence). CDR3 nucleotides: TGTGCCAGCAGCCTGGATCGAGGTTTCCCGACCTACGAGCAGTACTTC. It encodes CASSLDRGFPTYEQYF.

The genes are TRBV2 and TRBJ2-5, with no clear D. This CDR3 is built from 12 residues. CDR1 is SNHLY, CDR2 FYNNEI, per germline. The ends were cut back, 1 base at V and 5 bases at J, with 5 bases in the middle. CDR3: CASSEERETQYF. CDR3 sequence (DNA): TGTGCCAGCAGTGAAGAGAGGGAGACCCAGTACTTC.

V gene TRBV5-1 combines with J gene TRBJ2-3; D gene unclear. The length of the CDR3 is 12 residues. V gave up 5 bases and J gave up 4 bases, with 8 bases separating them. Germline CDR1 and CDR2: SGHRS and YFSETQ. CDR3 DNA: TGCGCCAGCAGTGGTGCCCCAGATACGCAGTATTTT. It is translated as CASSGAPDTQYF.

A word on this clone: Other DNA sequences in the sample encode the same CDR3. V usage is TRBV11-2 and J usage is TRBJ1-1, with a possible D match to TRBD1 (6 bases). The germline V and J ends were trimmed by 1 base and 5 bases, with 8 bases remaining between them. CDR1 SGHAT and CDR2 FQNNGV come from the germline V gene. CDR3 length: 13 amino acids. CDR3 sequence (DNA): TGTGCCAGCAGCTTAGTAGGGGGAACTGAAGCTTTCTTT. Amino acids: CASSLVGGTEAFF.

V gene TRBV7-9 combines with J gene TRBJ1-4; D is ambiguous. CDR3 size: 15 residues. The V and J ends lost 1 base and 2 bases respectively, with 8 bases between them. The germline gives CDR1 SEHNR, CDR2 FQNEAQ (reference sequence). CDR3 DNA sequence: TGTGCCAGCAGCTTAGGCGGTAGGACTAATGAAAAACTGTTTTTT. This translates into CASSLGGRTNEKLFF. Filled out from reference TRBV7-9 and TRBJ1-4, the complete variable domain reads DTGVSQNPRHKITKRGQNVTFRCDPISEHNRLYWYRQTLGQGPEFLTYFQNEAQLEKSRLLSDRFSAERPKGSFSTLEIQRTEQGDSAMYLCASSLGGRTNEKLFFGSGTQLSVL.

The chain links TRBV6-5 to TRBJ1-2; tentatively, D is TRBD1 (5 bases). The CDR3 is 16 residues long. CDR1 and CDR2 (germline): MNHEY, SVGAGI. The V gene lost 0 bases and the J gene lost 6 bases, with 17 bases spanning the gap. CDR3 nucleotide sequence: TGTGCCAGCAGTTACTCGAATGTCGCCAGGGAAGATGGCTACACCTTC. Encoded protein: CASSYSNVAREDGYTF.

The rearrangement uses TRBV9 and TRBJ2-2; 7 bases fit TRBD2. The CDR3 is 16 amino acids. The germline CDR1 and CDR2 sequences are SGDLS and YYNGEE. V was pared by 0 bases and J by 7 bases, with 9 bases of the junction left unmatched. The chain's CDR3 is CASSVAASGLHGELFF. Written as DNA, the CDR3 is TGTGCCAGCAGCGTAGCCGCTAGCGGCTTACACGGGGAGCTGTTTTTT.